This entry lists 5 T cell receptor beta chains sequenced from one sample in a study of blood T cells in healthy people across ages (dated by TCRdb to between 2014 and 2017). Library method: 5' RACE. TCRdb lists the instrument as Illumina HiSeq 2500. A second PCR of about 6 to 11 cycles was run with a J-beta primer mix and a sample-barcoded 5' primer. The raw public data were reprocessed by TCRdb itself: fastp quality trimming at Q25, MiXCR clonotype calling, in-frame beta chains only. Each CDR3 protein appears once, grouped with its most common genes and DNA. The sample yields about 800,000 distinct CDR3 sequences; around a quarter were counted once. Under 4.5% of the sample is taken by the ten largest. This sample was shared with a second study, whose subject was T cells of mothers and their children.

Sequenced material: blood. Every receptor here comes from a boy younger than 18 in good health.

This clonotype was recorded a few times. A single base separates this from a much larger clone, so it may be a read error. J is TRBJ2-7 and V is TRBV2; D is unclear. This CDR3 is built from 11 residues. The germline gives CDR1 SNHLY, CDR2 FYNNEI. Deletions cut 3 bases from V and 3 bases from J, with 3 bases between. The CDR3 protein is CASSEDYEQYF. CDR3 DNA sequence: TGTGCCAGCAGTGAGGACTACGAGCAGTACTTC.

This clonotype was counted many times. The chain couples TRBV15 to TRBJ2-3; weak D call: TRBD2 (5 bases). This CDR3 has 15 amino acids. V shed 1 base and J shed 5 bases, with 13 bases lying between them. In germline, CDR1 is LNHNV, CDR2 YYDKDF (reference sequence). The CDR3: CATSRGGLSRDTQYF. The DNA of the CDR3 is TGTGCCACCAGCAGAGGTGGACTGTCCAGAGATACGCAGTATTTT.

J is TRBJ1-2 and V is TRBV4-3; TRBD1 might be the D (6 bases). CDR1 LGHNA and CDR2 YSLEER come from the germline V gene. This CDR3 contains 14 residues. Deletions cut 2 bases from V and 8 bases from J, with 15 bases between. The CDR3 DNA follows: TGCGCCAGCAGCCAACACAACAGGGCAGGGGGCTACACCTTC. This codes for CASSQHNRAGGYTF.

The rearrangement links TRBV27 to TRBJ2-7, with 9 bases aligning to TRBD1. Germline loops: CDR1 MNHEY, CDR2 SMNVEV (reference sequence). Trimming at V came to 4 bases and at J to 6 bases, leaving 10 bases not matched to a gene. The CDR3 is 15 residues long. CDR3 in amino acids: CASSSGRDREVEQYF. CDR3 DNA: TGTGCCAGCAGTTCAGGCCGGGACAGGGAGGTCGAGCAGTACTTC.

This clonotype was counted a few times. An end of the junction does not agree with germline; a read error may underlie this. This chain links TRBV15 with TRBJ2-6, with 9 bases lining up with TRBD1. Germline-derived CDR1 and CDR2 are LNHNV and YYDKDF (reference sequence). This CDR3 has 15 residues. The CDR3 here is CATSRDPQGADVLTF. The DNA of the CDR3 is TGTGCCACCAGCAGAGATCCACAGGGGGCCGACGTCCTGACTTTC. The full variable domain, completed using reference TRBV15 and TRBJ2-6, is DAMVIQNPRYQVTQFGKPVTLSCSQTLNHNVMYWYQQKSSQAPKLLFHYYDKDFNNEADTPDNFQSRRPNTSFCFLDIRSPGLGDTAMYLCATSRDPQGADVLTFGAGSRLTVL.